This is a list of T cell receptor beta chains from one sample in a study of neurological immune-mediated disorders. TCRdb passed the 5' RACE reads through MiXCR, listing each CDR3 protein once. The table shows 45,000 or so distinct CDR3 sequences, with approximately 2.8% occurring only once. Sequencing used PBMCs. The receptors derive from a woman between 50 and 59 years old with multiple sclerosis. Each CDR3 is given with its conserved first and last residue. The order of the fields is V gene, D gene, J gene, clone size, CDR3 protein, CDR3 DNA. The D gene is left open where the match is weak. A row's size may be missing; if present it is once, few, many or a size class.

V gene: TRBV7-2; D gene: TRBD2; J gene: TRBJ2-5; clone size: many; CDR3 protein: CASSFAGGGETQYF; CDR3 DNA: TGTGCCAGCAGCTTTGCGGGAGGGGGGGAGACCCAGTACTTC
V gene: TRBV20-1; D gene: .; J gene: TRBJ2-1; clone size: many; CDR3 protein: CSAPRGRGSYNEQFF; CDR3 DNA: TGCAGTGCACCACGGGGGCGAGGCTCTTACAATGAGCAGTTCTTC
V gene: TRBV29-1; D gene: .; J gene: TRBJ1-5; clone size: many; CDR3 protein: CSVQEGTSNQPQHF; CDR3 DNA: TGCAGCGTTCAAGAAGGTACTAGCAATCAGCCCCAGCATTTT
V gene: TRBV15; D gene: .; J gene: TRBJ2-5; clone size: many; CDR3 protein: CATTHPSIETQYF; CDR3 DNA: TGTGCCACCACCCACCCGTCAATTGAGACCCAGTACTTC
V gene: TRBV7-2; D gene: .; J gene: TRBJ2-7; clone size: many; CDR3 protein: CASSLDHGPGEQYF; CDR3 DNA: TGTGCCAGCAGCTTAGACCACGGCCCGGGCGAGCAGTACTTC
V gene: TRBV20-1; D gene: .; J gene: TRBJ1-1; clone size: many; CDR3 protein: CSARADENTEAFF; CDR3 DNA: TGCAGTGCTAGGGCAGATGAAAACACTGAAGCTTTCTTT
V gene: TRBV5-1; D gene: .; J gene: TRBJ1-1; clone size: many; CDR3 protein: CASSLAGHSLNTEAFF; CDR3 DNA: TGCGCCAGCAGCTTGGCCGGGCACAGTTTGAACACTGAAGCTTTCTTT
V gene: TRBV20-1; D gene: .; J gene: TRBJ2-1; clone size: medium-sized; CDR3 protein: CSARDLAPPYNEQFF; CDR3 DNA: TGCAGTGCTAGAGATCTAGCGCCTCCCTACAATGAGCAGTTCTTC
V gene: TRBV4-2; D gene: TRBD1; J gene: TRBJ1-1; clone size: .; CDR3 protein: CANSQDRTGGAEWNTEAFF; CDR3 DNA: TGTGCCAACAGCCAAGACCGGACAGGGGGCGCAGAGTGGAACACTGAAGCTTTCTTT
V gene: TRBV20-1; D gene: .; J gene: TRBJ1-4; clone size: many; CDR3 protein: CSATTGAGANEKLFF; CDR3 DNA: TGCAGTGCCACCACGGGGGCCGGAGCTAATGAAAAACTGTTTTTT
V gene: TRBV18; D gene: .; J gene: TRBJ2-7; clone size: many; CDR3 protein: CASSPTVDQGSYEQYF; CDR3 DNA: TGTGCCAGCTCACCAACAGTCGATCAGGGCTCCTACGAGCAGTACTTC
V gene: TRBV10-1; D gene: .; J gene: TRBJ2-2; clone size: few; CDR3 protein: CAPTRGNTGELFF; CDR3 DNA: TGCGCCCCAACGAGGGGAAACACCGGGGAGCTGTTTTTT
V gene: TRBV6-5; D gene: .; J gene: TRBJ1-4; clone size: many; CDR3 protein: CASSYSGPSEKLFF; CDR3 DNA: TGTGCCAGCAGTTACTCGGGGCCTTCTGAAAAACTGTTTTTT
V gene: TRBV20-1; D gene: .; J gene: TRBJ1-1; clone size: many; CDR3 protein: CSARDHRDGTEAFF; CDR3 DNA: TGCAGTGCTAGAGATCATCGGGACGGGACTGAAGCTTTCTTT
V gene: TRBV18; D gene: .; J gene: TRBJ1-1; clone size: many; CDR3 protein: CASSAENTEAFF; CDR3 DNA: TGTGCCAGCTCAGCGGAAAACACTGAAGCTTTCTTT
V gene: TRBV5-1; D gene: TRBD1; J gene: TRBJ2-2; clone size: many; CDR3 protein: CASSGQGKGELFF; CDR3 DNA: TGCGCCAGCAGCGGACAGGGCAAGGGGGAGCTGTTTTTT
V gene: TRBV5-1; D gene: TRBD2; J gene: TRBJ2-1; clone size: many; CDR3 protein: CASSLETSGGEEQFF; CDR3 DNA: TGCGCCAGCAGCTTGGAGACTAGCGGGGGAGAAGAGCAGTTCTTC
V gene: TRBV6-5; D gene: TRBD1; J gene: TRBJ2-5; clone size: many; CDR3 protein: CAAGGGSPGETQYF; CDR3 DNA: TGTGCCGCAGGGGGCGGGTCCCCGGGAGAGACCCAGTACTTC
V gene: TRBV12-3/TRBV12-4; D gene: .; J gene: TRBJ2-3; clone size: many; CDR3 protein: CASNNPTYTQYF; CDR3 DNA: TGTGCCAGCAATAATCCCACATATACGCAGTATTTT
V gene: TRBV19; D gene: .; J gene: TRBJ1-2; clone size: .; CDR3 protein: CASTAGQSLNYGYTF; CDR3 DNA: TGTGCCAGTACCGCCGGACAGAGTCTCAACTATGGCTACACCTTC
V gene: TRBV4-1; D gene: .; J gene: TRBJ2-5; clone size: many; CDR3 protein: CASSQPLSRETQYF; CDR3 DNA: TGCGCCAGCAGCCAGCCCCTATCACGGGAGACCCAGTACTTC
V gene: TRBV27; D gene: .; J gene: TRBJ1-1; clone size: many; CDR3 protein: CASSRTFLSRGTEAFF; CDR3 DNA: TGTGCCAGCAGTCGGACATTCCTTTCGCGGGGCACTGAAGCTTTCTTT
V gene: TRBV5-1; D gene: TRBD1; J gene: TRBJ2-5; clone size: many; CDR3 protein: CASSFVRGGGETQYF; CDR3 DNA: TGCGCCAGCAGCTTTGTAAGAGGGGGCGGGGAGACCCAGTACTTC
V gene: TRBV7-2; D gene: TRBD2; J gene: TRBJ2-3; clone size: many; CDR3 protein: CASSLDGGRAGDTQYF; CDR3 DNA: TGTGCCAGCAGCTTAGATGGCGGGAGGGCCGGGGATACGCAGTATTTT
V gene: TRBV5-1; D gene: .; J gene: TRBJ2-5; clone size: many; CDR3 protein: CASRLTAIQETQYF; CDR3 DNA: TGCGCCAGCAGATTGACAGCGATCCAAGAGACCCAGTACTTC
V gene: TRBV28; D gene: TRBD1; J gene: TRBJ2-7; clone size: many; CDR3 protein: CASRWTGGIKSSYEQYF; CDR3 DNA: TGTGCCAGCAGGTGGACAGGGGGAATCAAAAGCTCCTACGAGCAGTACTTC
V gene: TRBV5-1; D gene: TRBD1; J gene: TRBJ2-3; clone size: many; CDR3 protein: CASSPGTGADTQYF; CDR3 DNA: TGCGCCAGCAGCCCAGGGACAGGGGCAGATACGCAGTATTTT
V gene: TRBV20-1; D gene: TRBD1; J gene: TRBJ2-7; clone size: many; CDR3 protein: CSAAGQGASYEQYF; CDR3 DNA: TGCAGTGCTGCCGGACAGGGGGCTTCCTACGAGCAGTACTTC
V gene: TRBV7-7; D gene: .; J gene: TRBJ2-5; clone size: medium-sized; CDR3 protein: CASSLVQGETQYF; CDR3 DNA: TGTGCTAGCAGCTTGGTGCAGGGGGAGACCCAGTACTTC
V gene: TRBV7-6; D gene: .; J gene: TRBJ2-2; clone size: many; CDR3 protein: CASSPQQGPGELFF; CDR3 DNA: TGTGCCAGCAGCCCCCAACAGGGTCCCGGGGAGCTGTTTTTT